The rows below give T cell receptor beta chains drawn from one sample of a study of blood T cell repertoires in COVID-19. The method was immunoSEQ multiplex PCR; TCRdb's version includes in-frame clones alone and lacks a portion of them. The table shows 200,000 to 300,000 clones, with approximately 87% occurring only once. Input material: peripheral blood. The origin of the receptors is a man aged 55 to 70 with acute or convalescent COVID-19. CDR3s include the opening cysteine and the closing phenylalanine or tryptophan. D genes are given only for firm matches. Where a row states a size, it is once, few, many or the class of an expanded clone; other rows omit it.

abundance,v_gene,j_gene,d_gene,CDR3nt,CDR3aa
NA,TRBV4-3,TRBJ2-1,NA,TGCGCCAGCAGCCGCGACTGGGGAGGATCCAATGAGCAGTTCTTC,CASSRDWGGSNEQFF
NA,TRBV27,TRBJ1-1,NA,TGTGCCAGCAGTTTATCGGGAGCGGGTGGCACTGAAGCTTTCTTT,CASSLSGAGGTEAFF
NA,TRBV3-1/TRBV3-2,TRBJ2-7,TRBD1,TGTGCCAGCAGCCGTAAAACAGGGGGCTCCTACGAGCAGTACTTC,CASSRKTGGSYEQYF
NA,TRBV5-1,TRBJ2-1,TRBD1,TGCGCCAGCAGCTTTCAACCGGGACAGGGCAACAATGAGCAGTTCTTC,CASSFQPGQGNNEQFF
once,TRBV7-2,TRBJ2-7,NA,TGTGCCAGCAGCCAAAGGACCCCCGGAGGAGAGCAGTACTTC,CASSQRTPGGEQYF
NA,TRBV5-4,TRBJ2-3,NA,TGTGCCAGCAGCTTGACACTAGGCCACGCAGATACGCAGTATTTT,CASSLTLGHADTQYF
NA,TRBV5-6,TRBJ1-1,TRBD1,TGTGCCAGCAGCTTAAGGACAGGGTCGGTGAACACTGAAGCTTTCTTT,CASSLRTGSVNTEAFF
NA,TRBV4-2,TRBJ1-5,NA,TGTGCCAGTAGCCAAGATGAACAGGGAAGCAATCAGCCCCAGCATTTT,CASSQDEQGSNQPQHF
NA,TRBV30,TRBJ1-1,NA,TGTGCCTGGACGACGCGGGGGTACACTGAAGCTTTCTTT,CAWTTRGYTEAFF
NA,TRBV19,TRBJ2-7,TRBD1,TGTGCCAGTAGTATGGGGGGACAGGGGTTCTACGAGCAGTACTTC,CASSMGGQGFYEQYF
NA,TRBV24-1,TRBJ1-2,TRBD1,TGTGCCACCAGTGGCCCCCCGACAGGGAGCGGCTACACCTTC,CATSGPPTGSGYTF
few,TRBV7-9,TRBJ1-2,TRBD1,TGTGCCAGCAGCTGGACAGGGGGCGGTGGCTACACCTTC,CASSWTGGGGYTF
NA,TRBV29-1,TRBJ1-2,NA,TGCAGCGTTGAAGGAGAAGTCAACTATGGCTACACCTTC,CSVEGEVNYGYTF
NA,TRBV7-8,TRBJ1-4,NA,TGTGCCAGCAGCCGAAGCGGTGGAACTAATGAAAAACTGTTTTTT,CASSRSGGTNEKLFF
few,TRBV7-8,TRBJ1-6,NA,TGTGCCAGCAGCCTCCGAGGTTCACCCCTCCACTTT,CASSLRGSPLHF
NA,TRBV28,TRBJ1-1,NA,TGTGCCAGCAGTTCCCTCTTTGTGAACACTGAAGCTTTCTTT,CASSSLFVNTEAFF
NA,TRBV6-6,TRBJ1-5,NA,TGTGCCAGCAGTTACTCAGACAGATCCACCCAGCATTTT,CASSYSDRSTQHF
NA,TRBV4-2,TRBJ2-4,NA,TGTGCCAGCAGCCAAGATCTCCGTCTTTTCGTACCGGTAGCCAAAAACATTCAGTACTTC,CASSQDLRLFVPVAKNIQYF
NA,TRBV9,TRBJ2-2,TRBD2,TGTGCCAGCAGCGCCCAAAGCGGGAGTAATCCCGGGGAGCTGTTTTTT,CASSAQSGSNPGELFF
NA,TRBV6-5,TRBJ1-2,TRBD1,TGTGCCAGCACCTTGACAGGGTACAACTATGGCTACACCTTC,CASTLTGYNYGYTF
once,TRBV7-2,TRBJ2-1,TRBD2,TGTGCCAGCAGCTTGTCTCTAGCGGCGGCCTACAATGAGCAGTTCTTC,CASSLSLAAAYNEQFF
NA,TRBV6-2/TRBV6-3,TRBJ1-5,NA,TGTGCCAGCAGCCAGGGGTTCAATCAGCCCCAGCATTTT,CASSQGFNQPQHF
NA,TRBV27,TRBJ1-2,TRBD1,TGTGCCAGCAGCCTACAGGGGGCGTTTGGCTACACCTTC,CASSLQGAFGYTF
NA,TRBV4-3,TRBJ2-1,NA,TGCGCCAGCAGCCCTCCTAGTCACAATGAGCAGTTCTTC,CASSPPSHNEQFF
NA,TRBV30,TRBJ1-5,NA,TGTGCCTGGAGTGGGATCGGGGGAGGCAATCAGCCCCAGCATTTT,CAWSGIGGGNQPQHF
once,TRBV7-9,TRBJ1-4,TRBD1,TGTGCCAGCAGCGCCAGGGACAGGGGTCCTGAAAAACTGTTTTTT,CASSARDRGPEKLFF
NA,TRBV28,TRBJ1-4,TRBD1,TGTGCCAGCAGTTTCCCGACAGGGGGATCTGAAAAACTGTTTTTT,CASSFPTGGSEKLFF
NA,TRBV24-1,TRBJ2-1,TRBD2,TGTGCCACCAGTGATTTCGCGGGAGTAATAAATGAGCAGTTCTTC,CATSDFAGVINEQFF
NA,TRBV6-5,TRBJ2-1,TRBD1,TGTGCCAGCAGTCCCCGGGACAGGGGGATCTATGAGCAGTTCTTC,CASSPRDRGIYEQFF
NA,TRBV28,TRBJ2-7,NA,TGTGCCAGCAGTTTACAGGGGACCGCCTACGAGCAGTACTTC,CASSLQGTAYEQYF
NA,TRBV11-2,TRBJ2-7,NA,TGTGCCAGCAGCTTATATAGACCCCGACAGACCCACGAGCAGTACTTC,CASSLYRPRQTHEQYF
few,TRBV28,TRBJ1-5,NA,TGTGCCAGCAGCCGAGTGCAGCCCCAGCATTTT,CASSRVQPQHF
NA,TRBV9,TRBJ2-5,TRBD2,TGTGCCAGCAGCGCCCAGGGACTAGCGGCGCAAGAGACCCAGTACTTC,CASSAQGLAAQETQYF
NA,TRBV5-1,TRBJ2-1,TRBD2,TGCGCCAGCAGCTTGGAGGGTCGAGCGGGAGGCCAAAATGAGCAGTTCTTC,CASSLEGRAGGQNEQFF
NA,TRBV6-5,TRBJ1-2,NA,TGTGCCAGCAGGCCCACACTAAACTATGGCTACACCTTC,CASRPTLNYGYTF
few,TRBV6-6,TRBJ1-4,TRBD1,TGTGCCAGCAGTCATCGACAAAGGACAGGGGTAAATGAAAAACTGTTTTTT,CASSHRQRTGVNEKLFF
NA,TRBV5-1,TRBJ1-1,NA,TGCGCCAGCAGATTGGAAGGTGGCGGGAACACTGAAGCTTTCTTT,CASRLEGGGNTEAFF
NA,TRBV20-1,TRBJ2-5,NA,TGCAGTGGGGCCCAAGAGACCCAGTACTTC,CSGAQETQYF
NA,TRBV6-1,TRBJ2-2,TRBD2,TGTGCCAGCAGTGCACGAAGGACTAGCGGGTTTAACACCGGGGAGCTGTTTTTT,CASSARRTSGFNTGELFF
NA,TRBV11-3,TRBJ1-4,TRBD1,TGTGCCAGCAGCGCCCAGACAGGGGGCGGAGAAAAACTGTTTTTT,CASSAQTGGGEKLFF